The 4 T cell receptor beta chains listed next were all sequenced from one sample in a study of T cells in Graves' hyperthyroidism and ophthalmopathy. The investigators amplified TCR beta CDR3 regions from RNA transcripts. The TCR CDR3 was amplified in a first-round RT-PCR using the HTBI primer set. TCRdb itself ran the multiplex PCR reads through MiXCR, one entry per CDR3 protein. The sample carries more than 300,000 distinct CDR3 sequences, roughly 13% recorded once. Sequences were obtained from blood. These receptors were obtained from a woman between 18 and 30 years old with Graves' hyperthyroidism.

This clonotype was picked up many times. This rearrangement joins TRBV28 to TRBJ1-6, with D hard to call. The CDR3 sequence is 19 residues long. The germline V gene encodes CDR1 MDHEN and CDR2 SYDVKM. The V end was cut by 3 bases, the J end by 0 bases, with 18 bases between. The CDR3 reads CASSFPPISMSSYNSPLHF. CDR3 nucleotides: TGTGCCAGCAGTTTCCCACCCATTTCCATGAGCTCCTATAATTCACCCCTCCACTTT. The full variable domain, its missing parts supplied by reference TRBV28 and TRBJ1-6, is DVKVTQSSRYLVKRTGEKVFLECVQDMDHENMFWYRQDPGLGLRLIYFSYDVKMKEKGDIPEGYSVSREKKERFSLILESASTNQTSMYLCASSFPPISMSSYNSPLHFGNGTRLTVT.

This clonotype came up many times. The V call is TRBV24-1, the J call TRBJ2-7; TRBD1 matches at 7 bases. The CDR3 extends over 13 amino acids. The germline V gene has CDR1 KGHDR and CDR2 SFDVKD. V dropped 4 bases and J dropped 1; count of bases not matched to a gene: 0. For the CDR3, the DNA is TGTGCCACCAGTGACAGGGGGTCCTACGAGCAGTACTTC. Its translation: CATSDRGSYEQYF.

This clonotype came up a few times. V usage is TRBV7-2 and J usage is TRBJ2-1; 7 bases fit TRBD2. Germline assignment: CDR1 SGHTA and CDR2 FQGNSA. Germline trimming cut 4 bases from V and 11 bases from J; bases unmatched to any gene: 14. The CDR3 is made up of 15 amino acids. The CDR3 protein is CASSSAGGVLLKQFF. In DNA form, the CDR3 reads TGTGCCAGCAGCTCCGCTGGGGGGGTCCTGTTAAAGCAGTTCTTC. Based on the CDR3 plus reference TRBV7-2 and TRBJ2-1, the full variable domain is GAGVSQSPSNKVTEKGKDVELRCDPISGHTALYWYRQSLGQGLEFLIYFQGNSAPDKSGLPSDRFSAERTGGSVSTLTIQRTQQEDSAVYLCASSSAGGVLLKQFFGPGTRLTVL.

This clonotype has at least ten counts. This chain joins TRBV11-3 and TRBJ2-3; maybe TRBD2 (6 bases). V lost 4 bases, J lost 6 bases, and 14 bases lay in between. This CDR3 region has 14 residues. Germline-derived CDR1 and CDR2 are SGHNT and YENEEA. This chain's CDR3 is CASSSLASSDTQYF. DNA for the CDR3: TGTGCCAGCAGCTCTCTAGCGTCATCGGATACGCAGTATTTT.